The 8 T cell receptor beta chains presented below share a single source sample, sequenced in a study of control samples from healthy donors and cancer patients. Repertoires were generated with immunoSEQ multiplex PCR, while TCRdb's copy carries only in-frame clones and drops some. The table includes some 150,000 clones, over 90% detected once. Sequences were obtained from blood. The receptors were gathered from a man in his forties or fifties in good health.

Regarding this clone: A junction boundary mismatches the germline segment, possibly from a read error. CDR3 coding DNA: TGTGCCAGCAGCTTCGGGACCGTGAACTTC. It translates to CASSFGTVNF. The chain joins TRBV7-2 to TRBJ2-7; tentatively, D is TRBD1 or TRBD2 (5 bases each). The CDR3 is made up of 10 amino acids. Germline loops: CDR1 SGHTA, CDR2 FQGNSA.

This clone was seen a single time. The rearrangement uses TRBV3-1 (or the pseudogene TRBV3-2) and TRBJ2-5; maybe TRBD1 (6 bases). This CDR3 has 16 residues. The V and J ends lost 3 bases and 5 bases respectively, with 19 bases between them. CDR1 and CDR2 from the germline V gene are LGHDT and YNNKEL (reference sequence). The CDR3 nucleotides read TGTGCCAGCAGCCAGCACGGCCTGGGGGCCCGGGAGACCCAGTACTTC. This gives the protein CASSQHGLGARETQYF.

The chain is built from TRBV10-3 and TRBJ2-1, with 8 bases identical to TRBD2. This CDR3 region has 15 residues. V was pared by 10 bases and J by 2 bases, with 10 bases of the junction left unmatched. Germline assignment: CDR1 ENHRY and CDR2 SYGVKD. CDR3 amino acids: CATRREGGTYNEQFF. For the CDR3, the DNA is TGTGCCACTCGCCGGGAGGGAGGGACCTACAATGAGCAGTTCTTC.

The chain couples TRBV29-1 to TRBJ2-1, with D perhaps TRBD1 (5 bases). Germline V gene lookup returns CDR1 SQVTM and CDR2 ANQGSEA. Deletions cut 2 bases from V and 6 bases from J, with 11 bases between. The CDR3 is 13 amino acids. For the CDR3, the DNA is TGCAGCGTTGAACGTCAGGGCCTCAATGAGCAGTTCTTC. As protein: CSVERQGLNEQFF.

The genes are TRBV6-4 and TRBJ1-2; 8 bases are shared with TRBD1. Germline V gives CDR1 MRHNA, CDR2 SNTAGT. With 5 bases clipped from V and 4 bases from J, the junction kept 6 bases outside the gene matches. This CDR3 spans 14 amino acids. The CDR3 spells CASSTGTGPYGYTF. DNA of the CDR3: TGTGCCAGCAGTACCGGGACAGGACCCTATGGCTACACCTTC.

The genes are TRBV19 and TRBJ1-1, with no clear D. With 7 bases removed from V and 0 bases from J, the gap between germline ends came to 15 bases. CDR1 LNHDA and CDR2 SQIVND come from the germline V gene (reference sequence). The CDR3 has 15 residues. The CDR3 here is CASTKDSQMNTEAFF. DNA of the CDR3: TGTGCCAGTACCAAGGACTCGCAGATGAACACTGAAGCTTTCTTT.

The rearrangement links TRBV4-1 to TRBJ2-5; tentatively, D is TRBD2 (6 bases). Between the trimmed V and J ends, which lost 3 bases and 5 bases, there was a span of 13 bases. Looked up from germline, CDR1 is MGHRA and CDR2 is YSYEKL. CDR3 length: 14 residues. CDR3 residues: CASSQGLGSETQYF. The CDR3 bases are TGCGCCAGCAGCCAGGGGCTCGGGAGCGAGACCCAGTACTTC.

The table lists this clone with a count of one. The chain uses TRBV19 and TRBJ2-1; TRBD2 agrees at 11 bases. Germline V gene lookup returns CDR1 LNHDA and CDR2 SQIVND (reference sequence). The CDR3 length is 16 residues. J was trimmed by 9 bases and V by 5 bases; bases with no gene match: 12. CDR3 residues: CASSPRTSGPRGEQFF. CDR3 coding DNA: TGTGCCAGTAGTCCGAGGACTAGCGGGCCCCGGGGTGAGCAGTTCTTC.